This T cell receptor beta chain was retrieved from a study of cytomegalovirus exposure and HLA in healthy donors. PCR involved 60 Vbeta and 13 Jbeta primers. In the source study's methods: Unique TCR beta chains totaled some 80 million in a later count, with about 11 million of them shared. Clones were read by immunoSEQ multiplex PCR, and TCRdb kept only the in-frame ones, dropping some. Clonal size and the V and J genes are those of that table, whereas D and trimming came from the DNA. The table gives some 130,000 clones; the top ten clones make up around 1.6% of it. Healthy bone marrow donors supplied every sample. Study results and caveats: In vitro work confirmed that a few CMV-associated chains recognize CMV antigens.

The germline CDR1 and CDR2 sequences are MDHEN and SYDVKM. This CDR3 contains 14 residues. J was trimmed by 5 bases and V by 10 bases; bases with no gene match: 12. A word on this clone: Its antigen is not identified.

Sequences were obtained from PBMCs. The V and J genes are TRBV28 and TRBJ2-5; 8 nucleotides line up with TRBD2. The TCR originated in a woman aged 35 to 49 in good health and CMV-seropositive. In DNA form, the CDR3 reads TGTGCCACCCGGACTAGCAGTGAAGGGGAGACCCAGTACTTC. Amino acids: CATRTSSEGETQYF.